Listed below are T cell receptor beta chains from one sample, sequenced in a study of response to subunit inactivated influenza vaccine. TCRdb re-called the RT-PCR reads with MiXCR, one entry per CDR3 protein. The table lists roughly 780,000 distinct CDR3 sequences, 15% to 20% of them singletons, with about a tenth in the top ten. The input for sequencing was PBMCs from blood, taken about 5 days after vaccination. These receptors were obtained from a man in his forties or fifties who received an inactivated influenza vaccine. Both conserved end residues are part of each CDR3. The D gene is left open where the match is weak. Not all rows give a size; the values are once, few, many and, for expanded clones, a class.

abundance,v_gene,j_gene,d_gene,CDR3aa,CDR3nt
once,TRBV6-1,TRBJ2-1,NA,CASSGQSSSYNEQFF,TGTGCCAGCAGCGGACAGTCCAGCTCCTACAATGAGCAGTTCTTC
few,TRBV4-1,TRBJ1-2,NA,CASSQVYPGTYGYTF,TGCGCCAGCAGCCAAGTTTATCCGGGAACCTATGGCTACACCTTC
few,TRBV6-1,TRBJ2-3,NA,CASNGRGGGDTQYF,TGTGCCAGCAATGGAAGGGGGGGGGGAGATACGCAGTATTTT
NA,TRBV15,TRBJ2-2,TRBD2,CATSREPLAGFNTGELFF,TGTGCCACCAGCAGAGAGCCTCTAGCGGGGTTTAACACCGGGGAGCTGTTTTTT
NA,TRBV20-1,TRBJ2-1,TRBD2,CSARSSLAGGPDNEQFF,TGCAGTGCTAGATCATCACTAGCGGGAGGGCCGGACAATGAGCAGTTCTTC
NA,TRBV3-1,TRBJ1-3,NA,CASSPTGYDGNTIYF,TGTGCCAGCAGCCCCACCGGGTATGATGGAAACACCATATATTTT
few,TRBV25-1,TRBJ2-6,NA,CASSGRGQGVPNSGANVLTF,TGTGCCAGCAGTGGACGAGGTCAGGGAGTTCCTAACTCTGGGGCCAACGTCCTGACTTTC
many,TRBV4-1,TRBJ2-1,NA,CASSQDKNYNEQFF,TGCGCCAGCAGCCAAGATAAGAACTACAATGAGCAGTTCTTC
NA,TRBV19,TRBJ2-3,TRBD2,CASSIGPSGLAGGRTDTQYF,TGTGCCAGTAGTATTGGGCCCTCTGGACTAGCGGGGGGCCGCACAGATACGCAGTATTTT
many,TRBV6-5,TRBJ2-2,TRBD1,CASKPMAGTGGTGELFF,TGTGCCAGCAAACCAATGGCCGGGACAGGGGGCACCGGGGAGCTGTTTTTT